The 31 T cell receptor beta chains below were found in one sample sequenced in a study of identical twins. MiXCR was run by TCRdb on the 5' RACE reads, yielding one entry per CDR3 protein. The sample gives about 1.7 million distinct CDR3 sequences, 32% of which show up once; 0.27% is in the top ten. Specimen: cord blood. All receptors come from a newborn girl in good health.

On this clonotype itself: Germline is not matched at one junction end, which may reflect a read error. The J gene is TRBJ1-2, the V gene TRBV3-1, with D unclear. Per the germline V gene, CDR1 is LGHDT and CDR2 is YNNKEL (reference sequence). This CDR3 is built from 15 residues. The CDR3 sequence: CVSSQRTFAHYGYTF. The CDR3 DNA sequence: TGTGTCAGCAGCCAACGGACCTTTGCCCACTATGGCTACACCTTC.

This clonotype turned up a few times. The gene calls are TRBV11-2 and TRBJ2-5; 7 positions match TRBD1. The CDR3 consists of 12 residues. Looked up from germline, CDR1 is SGHAT and CDR2 is FQNNGV. J was trimmed by 6 bases and V by 6 bases; bases with no gene match: 4. The DNA of the CDR3 is TGTGCCAGCAGTCCGACAGGGAAGACCCAGTACTTC. Its translation is CASSPTGKTQYF.

This clonotype has a handful of counts. The chain is built from TRBV27 and TRBJ1-2; 9 bases map to TRBD1. V was pared by 6 bases and J by 13 bases, with 9 bases of the junction left unmatched. This CDR3 has 12 amino acids. The germline gives CDR1 MNHEY, CDR2 SMNVEV (reference sequence). The CDR3 protein is CASSYTQGAVTF. The CDR3 nucleotides read TGTGCCAGCAGCTACACACAGGGGGCGGTCACCTTC.

This clonotype turned up a few times. J is TRBJ2-7 and V is TRBV20-1, with D possibly matching TRBD2 (5 bases). Germline V gene data show CDR1 as DFQATT and CDR2 as SNEGSKA (reference sequence). V was clipped by 0 bases and J by 2 bases, with 8 bases between them. The CDR3 has 13 amino acids. CDR3: CSARESGAYEQYF. CDR3 nucleotide sequence: TGCAGTGCTAGAGAGAGCGGAGCCTACGAGCAGTACTTC.

This clonotype appeared many times. J is TRBJ2-1 and V is TRBV7-2; 9 bases match TRBD2. CDR3 length: 16 residues. Unmatched junction bases numbered 3, after V lost 3 bases and J lost 0 bases. Germline assignment: CDR1 SGHTA and CDR2 FQGNSA. Written as DNA, the CDR3 is TGTGCCAGCAGCTTCCTAGCGGGGCACTCCTACAATGAGCAGTTCTTC. It is translated as CASSFLAGHSYNEQFF.

This clonotype was detected a few times. The rearrangement uses TRBV9 and TRBJ2-4, with 8 positions matching TRBD1. The CDR3 extends over 12 amino acids. In germline, CDR1 is SGDLS, CDR2 YYNGEE. Losses at the gene ends were 3 bases for V and 7 bases for J; bases not matched to a gene: 0. CDR3 loop: CASSGTGNIQYF. The CDR3 region has the DNA TGTGCCAGCAGCGGGACAGGGAACATTCAGTACTTC.

This chain's CDR3 is CASSLASRGNQPQHF. CDR3 nucleotide sequence: TGTGCCAGCAGCTTAGCGAGCAGGGGCAATCAGCCCCAGCATTTT. V and J are TRBV7-2 and TRBJ1-5; TRBD1 is a possible D gene (5 bases). Germline values: CDR1 SGHTA, CDR2 FQGNSA. Trimming removed 0 bases at V and 2 bases at J, with 8 bases between. The CDR3 spans 15 residues.

V is TRBV28 and J is TRBJ2-5; 8 bases are a match to TRBD1. The V gene's germline CDR1 is MDHEN and CDR2 SYDVKM. The CDR3 loop spans 15 amino acids. Trimming at V came to 4 bases and at J to 11 bases, leaving 15 bases not matched to a gene. This chain's CDR3 is CASSSLQGARREQYF. The CDR3 DNA sequence: TGTGCCAGCAGTTCTCTTCAGGGGGCGCGGAGAGAGCAGTACTTC.

The J gene is TRBJ2-1, the V gene TRBV20-1, with 11 bases matching TRBD2. The CDR3 runs to 16 residues. Germline V CDR1 and CDR2: DFQATT, SNEGSKA (reference sequence). J was trimmed by 7 bases and V by 6 bases; bases with no gene match: 14. The CDR3 here is CSAQIHTSGRGNEQFF. In DNA form, the CDR3 reads TGCAGTGCCCAGATACATACTAGCGGGAGAGGAAATGAGCAGTTCTTC.

In its sample, this clonotype was seen a few times. The CDR3 DNA reads TGTGCCAGCAGTCCCAGGGGGCGGGACGGCTATGGCTACACCTTC. Translation: CASSPRGRDGYGYTF. The genes are TRBV12-3 or TRBV12-4 and TRBJ1-2, with 8 positions matching TRBD1. The V and J ends lost 5 bases and 4 bases, in that order; junction bases with no gene match: 9. The CDR3 is 15 amino acids.

This clonotype was counted between two and nine times. The chain couples TRBV5-5 to TRBJ2-1; D perhaps matches TRBD1 (6 bases). The CDR3 runs 14 residues. Per germline, CDR1 SGHKS and CDR2 YYEKEE (reference sequence). With 3 bases removed from V and 4 bases from J, the gap between germline ends came to 11 bases. For the CDR3, the DNA is TGTGCCAGCAGCTCCGGACAGAATTACAATGAGCAGTTCTTC. Its translation is CASSSGQNYNEQFF.

The rearrangement uses TRBV20-1 and TRBJ1-3; D is undetermined. The CDR3 consists of 15 residues. Trimming took 0 bases from V and 4 from J, leaving 13 bases between them. Per germline, CDR1 DFQATT and CDR2 SNEGSKA (reference sequence). The CDR3 coding sequence is TGCAGTGCTAGAGATTGGGAATCGAGAGGAAACACCATATATTTT. This sequence encodes CSARDWESRGNTIYF.

This clonotype was observed at least ten times. This rearrangement joins TRBV11-1 to TRBJ2-1, with TRBD1 identical over 7 bases. V dropped 5 bases and J dropped 3; count of bases not matched to a gene: 1. Germline assignment: CDR1 SGHAT and CDR2 FQDESV (reference sequence). The CDR3 has 13 amino acids. Here the CDR3 DNA reads TGTGCCAGCAGCCAGGGGGACTACAATGAGCAGTTCTTC. Translating gives CASSQGDYNEQFF.

About this clonotype itself: One end of the junction fails to match germline, which may point to a read error. J is TRBJ2-1 and V is TRBV27; 9 bases line up with TRBD2. The CDR3 is 14 amino acids. Germline lookup yields CDR1 MNHEY and CDR2 SMNVEV (reference sequence). The CDR3 nucleotides read TGTGCCAGCAGTGCACTAGCGGGCAGAAATGTGCAGTTCTTC. Translation gives CASSALAGRNVQFF.

The sample holds a few counts of this clonotype. V gene TRBV7-9 combines with J gene TRBJ1-4; D is unclear. This CDR3 is 16 amino acids long. Germline CDR1 SEHNR, CDR2 FQNEAQ (reference sequence). Trimming took 3 bases from V and 3 from J, leaving 14 bases between them. CDR3 region: CASSFRLDGANEKLFF. CDR3 DNA: TGTGCCAGCAGCTTTAGGCTGGACGGAGCTAATGAAAAACTGTTTTTT. The full variable domain, its missing parts supplied by reference TRBV7-9 and TRBJ1-4, is DTGVSQNPRHKITKRGQNVTFRCDPISEHNRLYWYRQTLGQGPEFLTYFQNEAQLEKSRLLSDRFSAERPKGSFSTLEIQRTEQGDSAMYLCASSFRLDGANEKLFFGSGTQLSVL.

This clonotype was observed a few times. The chain links TRBV28 to TRBJ1-1, with D uncertain. The CDR3 is 14 residues long. V was shortened by 3 bases and J by 1 base, with 9 bases between the two germline ends. Looked up from germline, CDR1 is MDHEN and CDR2 is SYDVKM. The CDR3 spells CASSLPDPNTEAFF. CDR3 DNA sequence: TGTGCCAGCAGTTTGCCTGACCCGAACACTGAAGCTTTCTTT.

V gene TRBV9 combines with J gene TRBJ1-1; the D gene is possibly TRBD1 (6 bases). Trimming shortened V by 3 bases and J by 0 bases, and 12 bases separated the two germline ends. The CDR3 spans 15 residues. In germline, CDR1 is SGDLS, CDR2 YYNGEE. CDR3 region: CASSAATGMNTEAFF. As DNA, the CDR3 is TGTGCCAGCAGCGCAGCTACAGGGATGAACACTGAAGCTTTCTTT.

At least ten counts were recorded for this clonotype. V gene TRBV4-2 combines with J gene TRBJ2-1, with 7 bases aligning to TRBD1. The V gene end was trimmed by 0 bases and the J gene end by 9 bases; junction bases not matched to a gene: 8. Germline V gene sequence: CDR1 LGHNA, CDR2 YNFKEQ. The length of the CDR3 is 15 residues. The CDR3 DNA reads TGTGCCAGCAGCCAAGATGTATACAGGGGTCGTGAGCAGTTCTTC. Its translation: CASSQDVYRGREQFF.

This clonotype has just a few counts. This chain links TRBV21-1 with TRBJ1-2; TRBD1 is the table's D call, not checked against the DNA. TRBV21-1 represents a pseudogene. CDR3 length: 15 amino acids. DNA of the CDR3: TGTGCCAGCAGCAAACGGACAGGAGCTAACTATGGCTACACCTTC. Protein product: CASSKRTGANYGYTF.

This clonotype has just a few counts. The V call is TRBV4-1, the J call TRBJ1-1; D not resolved. This CDR3 is built from 15 residues. CDR1 and CDR2 from the germline V gene are MGHRA and YSYEKL. V was trimmed by 4 bases and J by 1 base, leaving 13 bases between them. The CDR3 region is CASSPMGLWNTEAFF. CDR3 DNA: TGCGCCAGCAGCCCCATGGGCCTTTGGAACACTGAAGCTTTCTTT.

Only a few counts were recorded for this clonotype. This chain connects TRBV6-2 or TRBV6-3 to TRBJ1-5; D gene ambiguous. Looked up from germline, CDR1 is MNHEY and CDR2 is SVGEGT. The CDR3 sequence is 14 residues long. Trimming took off 5 bases at V and 0 bases at J, with 8 bases between the two ends. CDR3 sequence: CASSDDRSNQPQHF. CDR3 DNA: TGTGCCAGCAGTGACGACCGTAGCAATCAGCCCCAGCATTTT.

To note about this clonotype: Its ends do not fully match the called genes, so a read error is possible. The gene calls are TRBV4-2 and TRBJ2-1; the D is unclear. The J call could be wrong; TRBJ2-7 is a better fit for the DNA end. Germline loops: CDR1 LGHNA, CDR2 YNFKEQ. This CDR3 contains 14 residues. In nucleotides, the CDR3 is TGTGCCAGCACCCAATCCGTCTCCTACAATGAGCAGTACTTC. Its translation: CASTQSVSYNEQYF.

The V and J genes are TRBV20-1 and TRBJ2-5, with a possible D match to TRBD2 (6 bases). V was shortened by 3 bases and J by 1 base, with 15 bases between the two germline ends. The V gene's germline CDR1 is DFQATT and CDR2 SNEGSKA (reference sequence). The CDR3 runs to 15 residues. The CDR3 loop is CSASAPTSRQETQYF. The CDR3 bases are TGCAGTGCTAGCGCTCCGACTAGTCGCCAAGAGACCCAGTACTTC.

This clonotype has just a few counts. This chain links TRBV6-1 with TRBJ1-2, with D possibly matching TRBD1 (6 bases). This CDR3 is 15 amino acids long. CDR1 is MNHNS, CDR2 SASEGT, per germline. V was clipped by 0 bases and J by 5 bases, with 13 bases between them. CDR3 sequence: CASSEAGATKYGYTF. CDR3 coding DNA: TGTGCCAGCAGTGAAGCGGGGGCGACCAAATATGGCTACACCTTC.

This chain joins TRBV7-9 and TRBJ1-2; D not resolved. This CDR3 has 14 amino acids. With 1 base removed from V and 5 bases from J, the gap between germline ends came to 11 bases. CDR1 SEHNR and CDR2 FQNEAQ come from the germline V gene (reference sequence). The chain's CDR3 is CASSLGLGEYGYTF. DNA for the CDR3: TGTGCCAGCAGCTTAGGACTGGGTGAATATGGCTACACCTTC.

The chain is built from TRBV20-1 and TRBJ1-6; D is unclear. The CDR3 is 16 residues long. With 2 bases removed from V and 0 bases from J, the gap between germline ends came to 11 bases. CDR1 and CDR2 (germline): DFQATT, SNEGSKA (reference sequence). CDR3 coding DNA: TGCAGTGCTAGATCGAGGTTCAGCTCCTATAATTCACCCCTCCACTTT. It codes for CSARSRFSSYNSPLHF.

The V gene is TRBV3-1, the J gene TRBJ2-5; 8 nucleotides match TRBD2. Germline-derived CDR1 and CDR2 are LGHDT and YNNKEL (reference sequence). J gave up 2 bases and V 3 bases, and 8 bases lay outside the gene matches. The CDR3 length is 16 residues. In DNA, the CDR3 is TGTGCCAGCAGCCATCCGAGGACTAGCTTTCAAGAGACCCAGTACTTC. As protein: CASSHPRTSFQETQYF.

The J gene is TRBJ2-1, the V gene TRBV24-1, with 10 bases fitting TRBD2. The CDR3 is made up of 16 amino acids. The V gene end was trimmed by 0 bases and the J gene end by 6 bases; junction bases not matched to a gene: 4. CDR1 KGHDR and CDR2 SFDVKD come from the germline V gene. CDR3 bases: TGTGCCACCAGTGATTTGCCTAGCGGGAGCCCCAATGAGCAGTTCTTC. Translating gives CATSDLPSGSPNEQFF.

The chain couples TRBV27 to TRBJ2-1; no clear D gene. CDR3 size: 17 residues. V was clipped by 7 bases and J by 0 bases, with 19 bases between them. Germline CDR1 and CDR2: MNHEY and SMNVEV (reference sequence). CDR3 amino acids: CASIGRLQLSSYNEQFF. For the CDR3, the DNA is TGTGCCAGCATCGGCCGGTTGCAGCTCAGCTCCTACAATGAGCAGTTCTTC.

This clonotype was counted between two and nine times. The V gene is TRBV28, the J gene TRBJ2-5, with 7 bases aligning to TRBD2. Germline V gives CDR1 MDHEN, CDR2 SYDVKM. The CDR3 contains 18 residues. The V segment lost 3 bases and the J segment 11 bases; nucleotides outside the gene matches: 24. The CDR3 reads CASSLPPFVRPGGYGQYF. The CDR3 nucleotides are TGTGCCAGCAGTTTGCCACCGTTTGTTCGGCCGGGGGGTTACGGGCAGTACTTC.

The chain has TRBV20-1 and TRBJ2-1; D remains unclear. Trimming took off 6 bases at V and 0 bases at J, with 24 bases between the two ends. The CDR3 consists of 18 residues. Germline CDR1 reads DFQATT; CDR2 reads SNEGSKA (reference sequence). CDR3 coding DNA: TGCAGTGCAAACCGGTTGGACCCCTTTTTAGGCTCCTACAATGAGCAGTTCTTC. Residues: CSANRLDPFLGSYNEQFF.